This T cell receptor beta chain came from a study of blood T cell repertoires in COVID-19 (TCRdb year 2020). At the level of the whole study: Samples from collaborators originated in the United States, Italy and Spain and spanned both the acute and convalescent phases of COVID-19. The dataset comprised deeply sampled blood TCRbeta repertoires from subjects exposed to, actively infected with, or recovered from COVID-19. The material from the prospective study consisted of cDNA or gDNA derived from T cells, B-cell-depleted T cells, or PBMCs. The repertoires were released in a freely available public database meant as a resource for research on the immune response to SARS-CoV-2. Where available, HLA class I and class II types were taken from metadata supplied by the sample provider and were not determined by assay-based typing. The samples were drawn from the first 160 participants of the ongoing ImmuneRACE study and from over 950 subjects provided by 6 global collaborators. Sample metadata almost always included a de-identified subject ID, COVID-19 status, age in years and sex. Summary of the overall study and its limitations: How much clinical and demographic metadata was included differed by source and by participant, and the metadata was provided uncurated.

The immunoSEQ Assay, a bias-controlled multiplex PCR, was used to amplify TCRbeta CDR3 regions from genomic DNA. The paper's data handling went like this. The number of nucleated cells in each sample was estimated from the amplification of reference gene primers within the assay. To quantify the absolute abundance of each unique TCRbeta CDR3 rearrangement, sequence reads were collapsed and filtered. For each sample, productive Simpson clonality was calculated as the square root of Simpson's diversity index across productive rearrangements. Drawn from immuneACCESS, this table holds only the in-frame rearrangements with V and J called that TCRdb kept. Clones are partly lost; checked studies trace under half to an unresolved V gene and leave the rest unexplained. V and J calls and clone size are given by that table; D and trimming were obtained from the DNA. This sample gives around 320,000 clones in total; about 91% of them show up just once. The ten largest clonotypes hold 5.5% to 8% of the sample.

As to this clone: It has no known antigen specificity. An end of the junction differs from the germline gene, which may be a read error.

A second Seattle source provided samples from volunteer blood donors who had recovered from COVID-19. Collaborating institutions collected whole blood in K2EDTA tubes following their own protocols. For TCRbeta analysis, collaborators shipped samples as frozen whole blood, isolated PBMCs, or DNA extracted from either of those sample types. Taken from cysteine to phenylalanine, the CDR3 has 12 residues. The retained sequence is limited to the CDR3, 36 bases, with the frame set at the first base. CDR1 LGHNA and CDR2 YNFKEQ were looked up in the germline V gene. Material: peripheral blood. The TCR sequence derives from a woman aged 30 to 39 who had recovered from COVID-19. Recombination joined TRBV4-2 with TRBJ1-2, with TRBD1 matching 8 junction bases. The nucleotide sequence is given as TGTGCCAGCAGCCCAGGACAGGGCGCAACCTTCTTC. The resulting protein is CASSPGQGATFF.